Listed here are 29 T cell receptor beta chains from one sample, sequenced in a study of spatial heterogeneity in lung cancer (dated by TCRdb to about 2019). Libraries were prepared through 5' RACE. Sequenced using a NextSeq 500. TCRdb's own reprocessing of the public reads used fastp at Q25 and MiXCR and kept productive beta chains. Every distinct CDR3 protein forms one entry, paired with its most common genes and DNA. The sample has under 100,000 distinct CDR3 sequences on record, roughly 10% of them singletons. Jointly, the top ten make up 6.9% of the sample. The time point label on this specimen signifies: sample taken at primary tumor resection. Without any cell sorting, TCR sequencing was performed on whole RNA extracted either from tumor and nontumor lung tissue or from cryopreserved PBMC samples. The sequenced sample was PBMCs, obtained at surgery. The receptors derive from a male donor with early-stage non-small cell lung cancer.

There are many counts of this clonotype. The gene calls are TRBV28 and TRBJ1-2; the D is unclear. This CDR3 spans 13 amino acids. Trimming cost V 5 bases and J 3 bases, with 10 bases left between them. Germline CDR1 reads MDHEN; CDR2 reads SYDVKM. The CDR3 coding sequence is TGTGCCAGCAGTCCCCAACGGTACTATGGCTACACCTTC. It codes for CASSPQRYYGYTF.

This clonotype was counted many times. The chain has TRBV7-2 and TRBJ1-2; the match to TRBD1 covers 7 bases. The germline V gene has CDR1 SGHTA and CDR2 FQGNSA. The trim removed 4 bases at V and 4 bases at J, leaving 6 bases unmatched. The CDR3 has 14 residues. CDR3 coding DNA: TGTGCCAGCAGCTACGACAGGGCCGGCTATGGCTACACCTTC. Its translation is CASSYDRAGYGYTF. The whole variable domain, filled in from reference TRBV7-2 and TRBJ1-2, reads GAGVSQSPSNKVTEKGKDVELRCDPISGHTALYWYRQSLGQGLEFLIYFQGNSAPDKSGLPSDRFSAERTGGSVSTLTIQRTQQEDSAVYLCASSYDRAGYGYTFGSGTRLTVV.

The chain links TRBV19 to TRBJ2-1, with a weak D call TRBD1 (6 bases). The germline gives CDR1 LNHDA, CDR2 SQIVND (reference sequence). The ends were cut back, 6 bases at V and 0 bases at J, with 15 bases in the middle. CDR3 size: 16 residues. The CDR3 reads CASRPIQGSSYNEQFF. As DNA, the CDR3 is TGTGCCAGTAGACCTATACAGGGAAGCTCCTACAATGAGCAGTTCTTC.

J is TRBJ2-1 and V is TRBV18, with 16 bases identical to TRBD2. V shed 3 bases and J 8 bases; nucleotides not matched to a gene: 4. The CDR3 is made up of 16 amino acids. Germline V gene data show CDR1 as KGHSH and CDR2 as LQKENI. The CDR3 sequence: CASSPPGLAGGDEQFF. In DNA, the CDR3 is TGTGCCAGCTCACCGCCGGGACTAGCGGGAGGGGATGAGCAGTTCTTC.

This clonotype came up a few times. The rearrangement uses TRBV7-2 and TRBJ1-1, with D maybe TRBD1 (6 bases). Germline CDR1 SGHTA, CDR2 FQGNSA. The V end lost 4 bases, the J end lost 1 base, and 13 bases lay between the germline ends. This CDR3 is built from 15 residues. The DNA for the CDR3 is TGTGCCAGCAGCTCCTCAGGACAGAGGAACACTGAAGCTTTCTTT. Its protein is CASSSSGQRNTEAFF.

This clonotype was picked up a small number of times. The chain combines TRBV5-4 with TRBJ2-7; TRBD1 or TRBD2 may be the D gene (7 bases each). Per the germline V gene, CDR1 is SGHNT and CDR2 is YYREEE (reference sequence). This CDR3 has 14 amino acids. Trimming stripped 4 bases from V and 4 bases from J, with 15 bases between. For the CDR3, the DNA is TGTGCCAGCAGCCCAGGGGGACTAACTTACGAGCAGTACTTC. It encodes CASSPGGLTYEQYF.

This clonotype was seen ten or more times. The gene calls are TRBV19 and TRBJ2-3, with 9 bases fitting TRBD1. The CDR3 has 16 residues. Germline trimming cut 7 bases from V and 0 bases from J; bases unmatched to any gene: 8. Per the germline V gene, CDR1 is LNHDA and CDR2 is SQIVND (reference sequence). CDR3 DNA: TGTGCCAGTACCCGATGGGGACAGGGAAGCACAGATACGCAGTATTTT. This codes for CASTRWGQGSTDTQYF.

This clonotype was seen at least ten times. This chain uses TRBV9 with TRBJ2-2; TRBD1 matches at 7 bases. CDR3 length: 15 amino acids. Germline trimming cut 4 bases from V and 3 bases from J; bases unmatched to any gene: 6. The germline V gene has CDR1 SGDLS and CDR2 YYNGEE. CDR3 amino acids: CASSRWGQYTGELFF. The CDR3 DNA reads TGTGCCAGCAGCAGATGGGGACAGTACACCGGGGAGCTGTTTTTT.

This clonotype was picked up many times. The junction differs from germline at one of its ends, possibly a read error. This CDR3 is CSPQGVTDTQYF. The DNA for the CDR3 is TGCTCCCCACAGGGCGTTACAGATACGCAGTATTTT. The chain combines TRBV2 with TRBJ2-3, with a tentative D call TRBD1 (6 bases). This CDR3 is 12 amino acids long. Germline values: CDR1 SNHLY, CDR2 FYNNEI.

The rearrangement joins TRBV10-3 to TRBJ2-7, with 7 bases matching TRBD1. V lost 0 bases to trimming and J lost 6 bases; unmatched junction nucleotides: 8. Germline V gives CDR1 ENHRY, CDR2 SYGVKD. The CDR3 loop spans 15 amino acids. CDR3 nucleotides: TGTGCCATCAGTGAGTCAGGGGGCGTACTTTCCGAGCAGTACTTC. This sequence encodes CAISESGGVLSEQYF.

This clonotype was counted ten times or more. The chain couples TRBV7-8 to TRBJ2-3, with 15 bases aligning to TRBD2. The CDR3 is 17 amino acids. V shed 5 bases and J 4 bases; nucleotides not matched to a gene: 7. Germline CDR1 SGHVS, CDR2 FQNEAQ. The CDR3 sequence: CASSPWTSGGGADTQYF. CDR3 nucleotide sequence: TGTGCCAGCAGCCCCTGGACTAGCGGGGGGGGAGCAGATACGCAGTATTTT.

This clonotype was detected many times. The rearrangement links TRBV7-9 to TRBJ2-7; the D call may be TRBD1 or TRBD2 (6 bases each). Germline V gives CDR1 SEHNR, CDR2 FQNEAQ (reference sequence). V lost 4 bases to trimming and J lost 7 bases, with 11 bases between them. The CDR3 sequence is 12 residues long. The CDR3 loop reads CASSWTAGEQYF. CDR3 sequence (DNA): TGTGCCAGCAGCTGGACAGCGGGTGAGCAGTACTTC.

This clonotype occurred many times. V is TRBV5-1 and J is TRBJ2-1; tentative D call: TRBD2 (6 bases). The CDR3 covers 12 residues. CDR1 and CDR2 (germline): SGHRS, YFSETQ. V was cut by 0 bases and J by 10 bases, with 8 bases left in between. CDR3 residues: CASSLGLGEQFF. The CDR3 nucleotides are TGCGCCAGCAGCTTGGGACTAGGAGAGCAGTTCTTC. The complete variable domain, with remaining parts taken from reference TRBV5-1 and TRBJ2-1, reads KAGVTQTPRYLIKTRGQQVTLSCSPISGHRSVSWYQQTPGQGLQFLFEYFSETQRNKGNFPGRFSGRQFSNSRSEMNVSTLELGDSALYLCASSLGLGEQFFGPGTRLTVL.

The rearrangement uses TRBV25-1 and TRBJ2-2; D possibly uses TRBD1 or TRBD2 (5 bases each). The germline V gene encodes CDR1 MGHDK and CDR2 SYGVNS. The CDR3 is 16 residues long. V was cut by 3 bases and J by 4 bases, with 15 bases left in between. The CDR3 coding sequence is TGTGCCAGCAGTGAGTTGAAGAGGGGACCCACCGGGGAGCTGTTTTTT. Translation gives CASSELKRGPTGELFF.

The V gene is TRBV7-9, the J gene TRBJ2-3; D tentatively fits TRBD1 or TRBD2 (5 bases each). Between the trimmed V and J ends, which lost 6 bases and 4 bases, there was a span of 17 bases. In germline, CDR1 is SEHNR, CDR2 FQNEAQ (reference sequence). CDR3 length equals 15 residues. This chain's CDR3 is CASSPGRAYADTQYF. CDR3 DNA: TGTGCCAGCAGTCCGGGACGGGCTTACGCAGATACGCAGTATTTT.

The rearrangement joins TRBV6-1 to TRBJ1-2, with a weak D call TRBD1 (6 bases). Germline V CDR1 and CDR2: MNHNS, SASEGT. V was pared by 8 bases and J by 1 base, with 8 bases between. The CDR3 has 12 residues. Written as DNA, the CDR3 is TGTGCCAGCTCACAGGGTAACTATGGCTACACCTTC. It is translated as CASSQGNYGYTF.

This clonotype appeared a few times. The chain carries TRBV9 and TRBJ1-6; D gene ambiguous. Germline loops: CDR1 SGDLS, CDR2 YYNGEE. CDR3 size: 13 residues. V was clipped by 3 bases and J by 7 bases, with 8 bases between them. This CDR3 is CASSEGHNSPLHF. The CDR3 nucleotides read TGTGCCAGCAGCGAGGGCCACAATTCACCCCTCCACTTT.

This clonotype was recorded many times. The chain joins TRBV18 to TRBJ2-1; 15 bases line up with TRBD2. Germline assignment: CDR1 KGHSH and CDR2 LQKENI. This CDR3 spans 18 amino acids. Trimming at V came to 3 bases and at J to 7 bases, leaving 10 bases not matched to a gene. Written as DNA, the CDR3 is TGTGCCAGCTCACCTCCCGGAAGGACTAGCGGGAGGGAAAATGAGCAGTTCTTC. Translation: CASSPPGRTSGRENEQFF.

Many counts were recorded for this clonotype. The V and J genes are TRBV29-1 and TRBJ2-6, with D uncertain. CDR1 is SQVTM and CDR2 is ANQGSEA in the germline V gene. The CDR3 is 14 residues long. Trimming pared 0 bases from V and 0 bases from J, leaving 3 bases between. CDR3 bases: TGCAGCGTTGAAGATAGCTCTGGGGCCAACGTCCTGACTTTC. Its protein product is CSVEDSSGANVLTF.

This clonotype was found many times. V gene TRBV28 combines with J gene TRBJ1-1; TRBD1 matches 9 bases. The CDR3 has 14 amino acids. Germline V gene data show CDR1 as MDHEN and CDR2 as SYDVKM. Trimming at V came to 2 bases and at J to 5 bases, leaving 3 bases not matched to a gene. The CDR3 coding sequence is TGTGCCAGCAGTTTAACAGGGGGCGAGACTGAAGCTTTCTTT. The encoded protein is CASSLTGGETEAFF.

A word on this clonotype: Lacking the conserved final phenylalanine or tryptophan, this CDR3 likely reflects a read error. Because the CDR3's place on the DNA is in doubt, the DNA is left out and the CDR3 is given as listed by TCRdb. The chain couples TRBV5-1 to TRBJ1-2; the table's D call, TRBD1, has no DNA check behind it. Germline V gene data show CDR1 as SGHRS and CDR2 as YFSETQ. Ends included, the CDR3 has 14 residues. CDR3 sequence reads: CASSFGQTMATPRS.

This clonotype was seen ten or more times. The chain employs TRBV5-1 and TRBJ2-1; no clear D gene. Germline V CDR1 and CDR2: SGHRS, YFSETQ. V was clipped by 0 bases and J by 0 bases, with 7 bases between them. This CDR3 region has 15 residues. The CDR3 nucleotides read TGCGCCAGCAGCTTGGAGGCTAGCTCCTACAATGAGCAGTTCTTC. Its protein is CASSLEASSYNEQFF.

The sample holds a few counts of this clonotype. V usage is TRBV29-1 and J usage is TRBJ2-2, with TRBD2 matching over 7 bases. CDR1 is SQVTM and CDR2 is ANQGSEA in the germline V gene. V dropped 1 base and J dropped 3; count of bases not matched to a gene: 5. The CDR3 has 15 residues. For the CDR3, the DNA is TGCAGCGTTGAAGGGGGGACTACCTACACCGGGGAGCTGTTTTTT. This sequence encodes CSVEGGTTYTGELFF.

The chain carries TRBV9 and TRBJ2-3, with 10 bases lining up with TRBD2. CDR1 and CDR2 from the germline V gene are SGDLS and YYNGEE. The CDR3 loop spans 15 amino acids. Losses at the gene ends were 0 bases for V and 7 bases for J; bases not matched to a gene: 5. Here the CDR3 DNA reads TGTGCCAGCAGCGTAGGCGATAGCGGGAGGCATACGCAGTATTTT. Its translation is CASSVGDSGRHTQYF.

This clonotype was observed many times. The genes are TRBV4-3 and TRBJ1-5, with unresolved D. This CDR3 has 15 residues. Germline CDR1 reads LGHNA; CDR2 reads YSLEER. Trimming stripped 0 bases from V and 1 base from J, with 7 bases between. The CDR3 nucleotides are TGCGCCAGCAGCCAAGATGGTCAGAGCAATCAGCCCCAGCATTTT. Translating it yields CASSQDGQSNQPQHF.

Notes on this clonotype: The DNA is omitted, as the CDR3 cannot be located on it reliably, and the CDR3 follows TCRdb's listing. The chain links TRBV12-3 or TRBV12-4 to TRBJ2-1; TRBD1 is the table's D call, not checked against the DNA. The CDR3 region is 12 residues in length, termini included. The CDR3 protein is CASSFGAGASFF.

This clonotype occurred a few times. The rearrangement joins TRBV4-1 to TRBJ1-1; TRBD1 might be the D (6 bases). The V end lost 2 bases, the J end lost 3 bases, and 13 bases lay between the germline ends. Germline V lookup: CDR1 MGHRA, CDR2 YSYEKL. CDR3 length: 15 amino acids. CDR3 in DNA: TGCGCCAGCAGCCAAATAGGGGGGGTCTACACTGAAGCTTTCTTT. Translated, it gives CASSQIGGVYTEAFF.

In DNA form, the CDR3 reads TGTGCCAGCAGCTTGACCCTGACAGGGAAAGAGACCCAGTACTTC. It yields the protein CASSLTLTGKETQYF. V and J are TRBV5-5 and TRBJ2-5; 7 bases line up with TRBD1. Germline loops: CDR1 SGHKS, CDR2 YYEKEE (reference sequence). This CDR3 region has 15 residues. Trimming took 1 base from V and 3 from J; bases not matched to a gene: 6. Full variable domain (missing parts from reference TRBV5-5 and TRBJ2-5): DAGVTQSPTHLIKTRGQQVTLRCSPISGHKSVSWYQQVLGQGPQFIFQYYEKEERGRGNFPDRFSARQFPNYSSELNVNALLLGDSALYLCASSLTLTGKETQYFGPGTRLLVL.

In its sample, this clonotype was seen many times. The gene calls are TRBV28 and TRBJ2-1, with 7 bases fitting TRBD2. Trimming cost V 7 bases and J 5 bases; bases outside gene matches: 11. Looked up from germline, CDR1 is MDHEN and CDR2 is SYDVKM. The CDR3 covers 15 residues. The CDR3 DNA sequence: TGTGCCAGCACCGAAGGCGGGAGAGTCCACAATGAGCAGTTCTTC. Translated: CASTEGGRVHNEQFF.